The 18 T cell receptor beta chains below come from one sample, sequenced in a study of cytomegalovirus exposure and HLA in healthy donors. 60 Vbeta and 13 Jbeta primers were used in PCR. The method was immunoSEQ multiplex PCR; TCRdb's version includes in-frame clones alone and lacks a portion of them. The repertoire consists of under 300,000 clones, with over 90% occurring once and the leading ten covering roughly 1.5%. Sequenced: PBMCs. These receptors all stem from a girl aged 2 to 9 in good health and CMV-seronegative.

The genes are TRBV5-4 and TRBJ2-7; 8 bases agree with TRBD2. CDR3 size: 16 residues. Germline values: CDR1 SGHNT, CDR2 YYREEE (reference sequence). V was clipped by 0 bases and J by 2 bases; unmatched bases: 7. The CDR3 region has the DNA TGTGCCAGCAGCTTGGGGGCTAGCGGGTCTACCTACGAGCAGTACTTC. As protein: CASSLGASGSTYEQYF.

The chain recombines TRBV7-9 with TRBJ1-1, with D possibly being TRBD1 (6 bases). The length of the CDR3 is 17 residues. Trimming took 5 bases from V and 4 from J, leaving 23 bases between them. In germline, CDR1 is SEHNR, CDR2 FQNEAQ (reference sequence). DNA for the CDR3: TGTGCCAGCAGCCGTCCCGGGACATCGAACCCGGCCACTGAAGCTTTCTTT. The encoded protein is CASSRPGTSNPATEAFF.

The sample holds a few counts of this clone. The chain is built from TRBV5-1 and TRBJ2-7, with 9 bases matching TRBD2. Trimming took 3 bases from V and 6 from J; bases not matched to a gene: 1. The CDR3 covers 12 residues. The V gene's germline CDR1 is SGHRS and CDR2 YFSETQ. The CDR3 spells CASSSRGGEQYF. CDR3 coding DNA: TGCGCCAGCAGCTCGCGGGGGGGCGAGCAGTACTTC.

As to this clone: Other DNA sequences in the sample encode the same CDR3. The rearrangement uses TRBV27 and TRBJ2-1, with TRBD2 as a possible D gene (5 bases). Germline loops: CDR1 MNHEY, CDR2 SMNVEV (reference sequence). The length of the CDR3 is 15 residues. V lost 6 bases and J lost 0, with 12 bases in between. The CDR3 region is CASSLLGSSYNEQFF. The DNA for the CDR3 is TGTGCCAGCAGCCTTCTTGGGAGCTCCTACAATGAGCAGTTCTTC.

The CDR3 loop reads CASSGTTGASSPLHF. DNA for the CDR3: TGTGCCAGCAGCGGGACGACAGGGGCGAGCTCACCCCTCCACTTT. The chain employs TRBV5-5 and TRBJ1-6, with TRBD1 identical over 8 bases. The CDR3 is 15 residues long. Germline lookup yields CDR1 SGHKS and CDR2 YYEKEE (reference sequence). V lost 4 bases and J lost 10; bases outside the gene matches: 10.

The V call is TRBV30, the J call TRBJ2-7; TRBD2 might be the D (6 bases). V lost 3 bases and J lost 5, with 17 bases in between. The CDR3 runs 14 residues. CDR1 GTSNPN and CDR2 SVGIG come from the germline V gene (reference sequence). The CDR3 DNA is TGTGCCTGGAGCGTAGGAGGGCTTTTCCACGAGCAGTACTTC. Its translation: CAWSVGGLFHEQYF. Full variable domain (rest looked up from reference TRBV30 and TRBJ2-7): SQTIHQWPATLVQPVGSPLSLECTVEGTSNPNLYWYRQAAGRGLQLLFYSVGIGQISSEVPQNLSASRPQDRQFILSSKKLLLSDSGFYLCAWSVGGLFHEQYFGPGTRLTVT.

The chain has TRBV7-9 and TRBJ1-5, with TRBD1 matching 8 bases. This CDR3 is built from 14 residues. Germline lookup yields CDR1 SEHNR and CDR2 FQNEAQ (reference sequence). V dropped 5 bases and J dropped 7; count of bases not matched to a gene: 7. CDR3 amino acids: CASSPDRESQPQHF. CDR3 in DNA: TGTGCCAGCAGCCCGGACAGGGAGAGCCAGCCCCAGCATTTT.

The gene calls are TRBV6-1 and TRBJ2-1; 7 nucleotides line up with TRBD1. J was trimmed by 10 bases and V by 2 bases; bases with no gene match: 17. This CDR3 has 17 amino acids. Germline V CDR1 and CDR2: MNHNS, SASEGT. The CDR3 region is CASSEPGRGRGAREQFF. The DNA for the CDR3 is TGTGCCAGCAGTGAACCCGGTAGGGGGCGAGGAGCGCGAGAGCAGTTCTTC.

The chain employs TRBV5-1 and TRBJ2-3, with 12 bases identical to TRBD2. There are 16 residues in the CDR3. The J segment lost 1 base and the V segment lost 3 bases, leaving 3 bases of the junction unmatched. Germline V gene data show CDR1 as SGHRS and CDR2 as YFSETQ. The CDR3 loop reads CASSSRLAGGTDTQYF. DNA of the CDR3: TGCGCCAGCAGCTCGCGACTAGCGGGAGGCACAGATACGCAGTATTTT.

The chain joins TRBV28 to TRBJ2-7; 8 bases are shared with TRBD1. Germline trimming cut 6 bases from V and 4 bases from J; bases unmatched to any gene: 11. The CDR3 length is 15 residues. Germline CDR1 reads MDHEN; CDR2 reads SYDVKM. The CDR3 nucleotides are TGTGCCAGCAGGTACTACGGACAGGGAAGTTACGAGCAGTACTTC. Translated: CASRYYGQGSYEQYF.

This clone has just one count. The J gene is TRBJ2-1, the V gene TRBV2; TRBD2 is a possible D gene (6 bases). The V gene lost 1 base and the J gene lost 3 bases, with 16 bases spanning the gap. This CDR3 contains 17 residues. Germline loops: CDR1 SNHLY, CDR2 FYNNEI. The CDR3 region has the DNA TGTGCCAGCAGTGAAGGCGACCGGGACTGGAGCTACAATGAGCAGTTCTTC. It translates to CASSEGDRDWSYNEQFF.

V and J are TRBV7-8 and TRBJ1-5; 10 nucleotides line up with TRBD1. CDR3 length: 15 amino acids. Germline CDR1 is SGHVS and CDR2 is FQNEAQ. The V gene end was trimmed by 5 bases and the J gene end by 5 bases; junction bases not matched to a gene: 6. This CDR3 reads CASSPGTGDYQPQHF. As DNA, the CDR3 is TGTGCCAGCAGCCCTGGGACAGGGGATTATCAGCCCCAGCATTTT.

This chain joins TRBV11-3 and TRBJ2-1; 8 nucleotides match TRBD2. J was trimmed by 8 bases and V by 5 bases; bases with no gene match: 17. The germline gives CDR1 SGHNT, CDR2 YENEEA. The CDR3 spans 17 residues. CDR3 sequence: CASSASWQRENWDEQFF. The DNA for the CDR3 is TGTGCCAGCAGCGCCTCTTGGCAGCGGGAGAACTGGGATGAGCAGTTCTTC.

The gene calls are TRBV9 and TRBJ2-4, with TRBD2 as a possible D gene (5 bases). The germline CDR1 and CDR2 sequences are SGDLS and YYNGEE. V lost 0 bases to trimming and J lost 0 bases, with 10 bases between them. The CDR3 has 16 amino acids. The CDR3 nucleotides read TGTGCCAGCAGCGTAGGTAGCGTGATAGCCAAAAACATTCAGTACTTC. Residues: CASSVGSVIAKNIQYF.

V and J are TRBV5-1 and TRBJ1-4, with a weak D call TRBD1 (5 bases). Germline V lookup: CDR1 SGHRS, CDR2 YFSETQ. The CDR3 is made up of 15 amino acids. The germline V and J ends were trimmed by 0 bases and 2 bases, with 8 bases remaining between them. The CDR3 is CASSLGGTTNEKLFF. CDR3 DNA sequence: TGCGCCAGCAGCTTGGGCGGGACGACTAATGAAAAACTGTTTTTT.

Comments on this clone: The sample carries other DNA sequences with the same CDR3. The V and J genes are TRBV27 and TRBJ2-5; the match to TRBD2 covers 7 bases. This CDR3 region has 13 residues. The germline V gene has CDR1 MNHEY and CDR2 SMNVEV (reference sequence). Trimming cost V 5 bases and J 5 bases; bases outside gene matches: 5. The CDR3 DNA is TGTGCCAGCAGTGTGGCCGGGGGGGAGACCCAGTACTTC. Amino acids: CASSVAGGETQYF.

The J gene is TRBJ1-2, the V gene TRBV4-2; 8 bases align to TRBD1. The CDR3 totals 19 residues. CDR1 and CDR2 from the germline V gene are LGHNA and YNFKEQ. V shed 5 bases and J 4 bases; nucleotides not matched to a gene: 21. The CDR3 sequence is CASSGVGGQDRGWIYGYTF. For the CDR3, the DNA is TGTGCCAGCAGCGGGGTAGGGGGACAAGACAGGGGCTGGATCTATGGCTACACCTTC.

The rearrangement links TRBV11-2 to TRBJ2-2; no clear D gene. Trimming removed 3 bases from V and 4 bases from J, with 6 bases in between. Germline V gene sequence: CDR1 SGHAT, CDR2 FQNNGV. The length of the CDR3 is 13 residues. CDR3 DNA sequence: TGTGCCAGCAGCTTGAGATTCACCGGGGAGCTGTTTTTT. It yields the protein CASSLRFTGELFF.